The 15 T cell receptor beta chains given below trace back to one sample, sequenced in a study of Graves' ophthalmopathy and Graves' hyperthyroidism. Amplification targeted the TCR beta CDR3 regions, with RNA transcripts as the source material. A first-round RT-PCR used HTBI primers, followed by a second-round multiplex PCR. One entry per CDR3 protein results from TCRdb running MiXCR on the multiplex PCR reads. The sample lists 300,000 to 400,000 distinct CDR3 sequences, around a sixth occurring once. Sequencing was done on a sample of peripheral blood. The receptor set was obtained from an adult man with Graves' ophthalmopathy.

This clonotype came up many times. The chain joins TRBV24-1 to TRBJ1-5; 11 nucleotides agree with TRBD1. CDR1 and CDR2 (germline): KGHDR, SFDVKD. The CDR3 is made up of 16 amino acids. V was clipped by 3 bases and J by 8 bases; unmatched bases: 8. The CDR3 spells CATSDPRTGGGEPQHF. The DNA of the CDR3 is TGTGCCACCAGTGATCCAAGGACAGGGGGCGGAGAGCCCCAGCATTTT.

This clonotype showed up many times. The chain recombines TRBV7-8 with TRBJ2-7; D possibly corresponds to TRBD2 (6 bases). The CDR3 sequence is 14 residues long. V was clipped by 5 bases and J by 7 bases, with 18 bases between them. The germline gives CDR1 SGHVS, CDR2 FQNEAQ. The CDR3 DNA reads as TGTGCCAGCAGCCTCACGGGCTTCCGGGGGGAGCAGTACTTC. Its translation: CASSLTGFRGEQYF.

This clonotype has a count of ten or more. This sequence joins TRBV20-1 and TRBJ2-7; D unresolved. CDR1 is DFQATT and CDR2 is SNEGSKA in the germline V gene (reference sequence). The CDR3 sequence is 13 residues long. Trimming shortened V by 6 bases and J by 6 bases, and 18 bases separated the two germline ends. CDR3 sequence reads: CSAPPGSLREQYF. The CDR3 DNA reads TGCAGTGCCCCCCCCGGGTCCTTGCGCGAGCAGTACTTC.

The chain's CDR3 is CASRHPWESGPNTGELFF. The CDR3 DNA reads TGCGCCAGCAGACACCCATGGGAGAGCGGGCCGAACACCGGGGAGCTGTTTTTT. The chain recombines TRBV5-1 with TRBJ2-2; the D gene is possibly TRBD2 (6 bases). V was cut by 5 bases and J by 0 bases, with 20 bases left in between. Germline V gene lookup returns CDR1 SGHRS and CDR2 YFSETQ. The CDR3 sequence is 18 residues long.

This clonotype was recorded many times. CDR3 in DNA: TGTGCCATCCAGGGGGCGCCGGGGAACACTGAAGCTTTCTTT. It translates to CAIQGAPGNTEAFF. The chain couples TRBV25-1 to TRBJ1-1, with 8 bases fitting TRBD1. The V segment lost 10 bases and the J segment 1 base; nucleotides outside the gene matches: 8. This CDR3 has 14 residues. The V gene's germline CDR1 is MGHDK and CDR2 SYGVNS.

The chain carries TRBV11-2 and TRBJ2-2; tentative D call: TRBD2 (6 bases). Trimming left V 5 bases short and J 0 bases short, with 16 bases between. This CDR3 contains 17 residues. Germline CDR1 is SGHAT and CDR2 is FQNNGV. CDR3 amino acids: CASSTPGLASNTGELFF. The CDR3 DNA sequence: TGTGCCAGCAGCACCCCAGGGCTAGCGTCGAACACCGGGGAGCTGTTTTTT.

V is TRBV20-1 and J is TRBJ1-1; D is undetermined. There are 16 residues in the CDR3. Germline V gives CDR1 DFQATT, CDR2 SNEGSKA (reference sequence). Between the trimmed V and J ends, which lost 0 bases and 7 bases, there was a span of 21 bases. The CDR3 nucleotides are TGCAGTGCTAGAGATACCATAGGTAGGGCAGTCAATGAAGCTTTCTTT. Translating it yields CSARDTIGRAVNEAFF.

Turning to this clonotype: At one end the junction does not follow the germline gene, possibly because of a read error. The chain links TRBV28 to TRBJ1-3; no reliable D call. Per the germline V gene, CDR1 is MDHEN and CDR2 is SYDVKM. The CDR3 contains 15 residues. The CDR3 sequence is CASSLADPSGNTISF. The CDR3 bases are TGTGCCAGCAGTTTAGCAGACCCCTCTGGAAACACCATATCTTTT.

This clonotype was counted ten times or more. The CDR3 loop is CASRPPGRAKETQYF. The CDR3 coding sequence is TGTGCCAGCAGACCTCCAGGAAGGGCCAAAGAGACCCAGTACTTC. The chain employs TRBV11-2 and TRBJ2-5; D remains unclear. This CDR3 is 15 amino acids long. Germline V gene data show CDR1 as SGHAT and CDR2 as FQNNGV. V lost 6 bases, J lost 3 bases, and 17 bases lay in between.

The J gene is TRBJ2-7, the V gene TRBV28; 15 bases line up with TRBD2. CDR1 MDHEN and CDR2 SYDVKM come from the germline V gene. The trim removed 5 bases at V and 3 bases at J, leaving 8 bases unmatched. This CDR3 contains 17 residues. The CDR3, as DNA: TGTGCCAGCAGTCCCGGACTAGCGGGAGGGCCGGTCTACGAGCAGTACTTC. It encodes CASSPGLAGGPVYEQYF. Supplemented by reference TRBV28 and TRBJ2-7, the full variable domain reads DVKVTQSSRYLVKRTGEKVFLECVQDMDHENMFWYRQDPGLGLRLIYFSYDVKMKEKGDIPEGYSVSREKKERFSLILESASTNQTSMYLCASSPGLAGGPVYEQYFGPGTRLTVT.

This clonotype showed up many times. The chain carries TRBV24-1 and TRBJ1-5; unclear D gene. The V end was cut by 3 bases, the J end by 2 bases, with 4 bases between. The CDR3 totals 13 residues. The V gene's germline CDR1 is KGHDR and CDR2 SFDVKD. CDR3 region: CATSDTGNQPQHF. The CDR3 coding sequence is TGTGCCACCAGTGATACAGGCAATCAGCCCCAGCATTTT.

This chain connects TRBV10-3 to TRBJ1-3; D unresolved. Germline CDR1 reads ENHRY; CDR2 reads SYGVKD. The CDR3 is made up of 14 amino acids. V was shortened by 0 bases and J by 8 bases, with 11 bases between the two germline ends. The CDR3 sequence is CAISESTPVDTIYF. The CDR3, as DNA: TGTGCCATCAGTGAGTCGACCCCCGTAGACACCATATATTTT.

This clonotype was counted ten times or more. This rearrangement joins TRBV4-1 to TRBJ2-7; 11 bases fit TRBD1. This CDR3 region has 15 residues. Germline lookup yields CDR1 MGHRA and CDR2 YSYEKL. With V trimmed by 1 base and J by 5 bases, 4 bases remained unmatched. The CDR3, as DNA: TGCGCCAGCAGCCAAGCGGACAGGGGGCTTCACGAGCAGTACTTC. Its protein is CASSQADRGLHEQYF.

This clonotype has ten or more counts. The chain has TRBV11-2 and TRBJ2-7; 11 bases map to TRBD2. CDR1 is SGHAT and CDR2 is FQNNGV in the germline V gene. The V segment lost 7 bases and the J segment 2 bases; nucleotides outside the gene matches: 7. CDR3 length: 15 amino acids. CDR3 protein: CASTRTSGFAYEQYF. CDR3 DNA: TGTGCCAGCACCCGGACTAGCGGGTTCGCCTACGAGCAGTACTTC.

This clonotype was counted only a few times. The V and J genes are TRBV20-1 and TRBJ2-7; either TRBD1 or TRBD2 may supply D (6 bases each). The length of the CDR3 is 15 residues. V shed 5 bases and J shed 5 bases, with 22 bases lying between them. Per the germline V gene, CDR1 is DFQATT and CDR2 is SNEGSKA (reference sequence). The CDR3 protein is CSAEAGETSRDEQYF. The CDR3 DNA reads as TGCAGTGCTGAAGCAGGGGAAACTAGCAGGGACGAGCAGTACTTC.